This T cell receptor beta chain was observed in a study of cytomegalovirus exposure and HLA in healthy donors. Study-wide findings and caveats: A list of approximately 160 TCR beta chains associated with cytomegalovirus was given. When a later analysis compared HLA-associated TCR beta chains with equally common others, the HLA-associated chains turned out to be more clonally expanded and to have lower generation probabilities. Association with HLA alleles at 0.05 false discovery rate was found for 15,000 to 20,000 TCR beta sequences in a later analysis. For cytomegalovirus status, the classifier reportedly gave diagnoses with high specificity and sensitivity.

A multiplex PCR was run with 60 Vbeta primers and 13 Jbeta primers. Assay: immunoSEQ multiplex PCR; the TCRdb copy retains only in-frame clones and omits some. The sample includes approximately 120,000 clones, 77% of them seen just once. Germline V gives CDR1 SGHDT, CDR2 YYEEEE. The CDR3 is 12 residues long. Trimming took off 7 bases at V and 3 bases at J, with 11 bases between the two ends. Points on this clone: No antigen is known for it.

The sequencing sample was made of PBMCs. This chain connects TRBV5-6 to TRBJ2-7, with D possibly TRBD2 on 5 matching bases. The clonotype comes from a woman aged 40 to 50 in good health and CMV-seropositive. In DNA form, the CDR3 reads TGTGCCAGCGGGCGGGCTAGCTACGAGCAGTACTTC. Its protein product is CASGRASYEQYF.